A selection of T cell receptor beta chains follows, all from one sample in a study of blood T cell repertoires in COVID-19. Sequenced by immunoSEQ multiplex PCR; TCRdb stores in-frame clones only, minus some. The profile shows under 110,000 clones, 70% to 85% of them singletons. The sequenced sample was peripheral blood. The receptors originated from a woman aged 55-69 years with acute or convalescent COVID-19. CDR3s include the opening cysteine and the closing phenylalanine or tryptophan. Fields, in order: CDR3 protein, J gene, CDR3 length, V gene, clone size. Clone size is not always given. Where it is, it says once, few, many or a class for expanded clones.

CASSLGGGRGYTF | TRBJ1-2 | 13 | TRBV28 | NA
CASSSTSGFDNEQFF | TRBJ2-1 | 15 | TRBV5-1 | NA
CSVQRTGGHGELFF | TRBJ2-2 | 14 | TRBV29-1 | once
CASSPTGDYGYTF | TRBJ1-2 | 13 | TRBV6-4 | NA
CAISESGRAFF | TRBJ1-1 | 11 | TRBV10-3 | NA
CASSEFGGADTDTQYF | TRBJ2-3 | 16 | TRBV25-1 | NA
CASSYSSGAGDEKLFF | TRBJ1-4 | 16 | TRBV6-5 | NA
CASSEALTRETQYF | TRBJ2-5 | 14 | TRBV10-1 | few
CASSLAKGGWGTEAFF | TRBJ1-1 | 16 | TRBV5-6 | NA
CASSPRSTSGPGELFF | TRBJ2-2 | 16 | TRBV18 | NA
CASSRETHEGNQPQHF | TRBJ1-5 | 16 | TRBV5-1 | NA
CASSSVPGELFF | TRBJ2-2 | 12 | TRBV27 | NA
CASSQPTGTGELFF | TRBJ2-2 | 14 | TRBV4-2 | NA
CAWNPIRGSGYTF | TRBJ1-2 | 13 | TRBV30 | NA
CASTPRGAGGSGVSEQYF | TRBJ2-7 | 18 | TRBV7-8 | NA
CASSSGDRGYGGYTF | TRBJ1-2 | 15 | TRBV13 | NA
CASRRTGQSSYEQYF | TRBJ2-7 | 15 | TRBV19 | NA
CASGLITDTQYF | TRBJ2-3 | 12 | TRBV12-5 | NA
CASSPPRVSFNEQFF | TRBJ2-1 | 15 | TRBV11-3 | NA
CASVPPGEGLGGYTF | TRBJ1-2 | 15 | TRBV23-1 | few
CASSLAQGGSGYGYTF | TRBJ1-2 | 16 | TRBV7-8 | few
CASSRGEYEQYF | TRBJ2-7 | 12 | TRBV28 | NA
CASSLGLDSTDGYTF | TRBJ1-2 | 15 | TRBV7-8 | NA
CSVEPGASNEQFF | TRBJ2-1 | 13 | TRBV29-1 | few
CASSKRVEAEAFF | TRBJ1-1 | 13 | TRBV21-1 | NA
CASSLGRGPYSGNTIYF | TRBJ1-3 | 17 | TRBV5-8 | NA
CASSRRDTGELFF | TRBJ2-2 | 13 | TRBV14 | NA
CASRTDRVSYNEQFF | TRBJ2-1 | 15 | TRBV5-1 | NA
CASSTTSGPYEQYF | TRBJ2-7 | 14 | TRBV6-5 | NA